This entry lists 13 T cell receptor beta chains sequenced from one sample in a study of human versus mouse CDR3 diversity and MHC coevolution. Clones were sequenced by immunoSEQ multiplex PCR, and TCRdb holds only the in-frame ones, with some missing. The repertoire consists of about 83,000 clones, with around 90% occurring once and the leading ten covering around 0.15%. The sample comprised naive CD4+ T cells from blood. Noted subset: CD45RO-negative CD62L-positive naive CD4 T cells. The source is a person aged 30 to 69 in good health.

This chain connects TRBV28 to TRBJ2-3; D uncertain. Per germline, CDR1 MDHEN and CDR2 SYDVKM. This CDR3 is 16 amino acids long. Trimming took off 5 bases at V and 0 bases at J, with 15 bases between the two ends. CDR3 sequence: CASSPLPGTSTDTQYF. DNA of the CDR3: TGTGCCAGCAGTCCCCTCCCAGGCACAAGCACAGATACGCAGTATTTT.

The table lists this clone with a count of one. This chain joins TRBV6-6 and TRBJ2-5, with TRBD2 as a possible D gene (6 bases). The J call could be wrong; TRBJ2-7 is a better fit for the DNA end. The CDR3 spans 15 residues. Germline V gene sequence: CDR1 MNHNY, CDR2 SVGAGI (reference sequence). CDR3 sequence reads: CASSYLSGESYEQYF. The DNA of the CDR3 is TGTGCCAGCAGTTACCTTAGCGGAGAGTCCTACGAGCAGTACTTC.

The CDR3 protein is CASSVGTQGNTEAFF. As DNA, the CDR3 is TGTGCCAGCAGCGTAGGGACACAGGGTAACACTGAAGCTTTCTTT. The chain has TRBV7-9 and TRBJ1-1, with D tentatively TRBD1 (6 bases). The germline gives CDR1 SEHNR, CDR2 FQNEAQ (reference sequence). This CDR3 comprises 15 residues. V was pared by 5 bases and J by 2 bases, with 15 bases between.

The chain uses TRBV4-1 and TRBJ2-2; 7 bases match TRBD2. Germline CDR1 and CDR2: MGHRA and YSYEKL. The length of the CDR3 is 16 residues. J gave up 1 base and V 1 base, and 3 bases lay outside the gene matches. CDR3 region: CASSQGLAGNTGELFF. The CDR3 bases are TGCGCCAGCAGCCAAGGGTTAGCGGGGAACACCGGGGAGCTGTTTTTT.

J is TRBJ2-1 and V is TRBV9; 8 bases fit TRBD2. Germline-derived CDR1 and CDR2 are SGDLS and YYNGEE. V was clipped by 0 bases and J by 8 bases; unmatched bases: 13. The CDR3 is 17 amino acids. In DNA, the CDR3 is TGTGCCAGCAGCGTAGGAACTAGCGGAGGCCAAGGCGATGAGCAGTTCTTC. Encoded protein: CASSVGTSGGQGDEQFF.

The chain combines TRBV9 with TRBJ2-2; 10 bases fit TRBD2. The V gene end was trimmed by 1 base and the J gene end by 6 bases; junction bases not matched to a gene: 9. The CDR3 has 17 residues. From germline, CDR1 is SGDLS and CDR2 YYNGEE. The DNA of the CDR3 is TGTGCCAGCAGCGTATCTTCTAGCGGGGGATTCTCCGGGGAGCTGTTTTTT. Encoded protein: CASSVSSSGGFSGELFF.

The rearrangement links TRBV5-8 to TRBJ1-6; possibly TRBD1 for D (5 bases). The CDR3 consists of 15 residues. The germline CDR1 and CDR2 sequences are SGHTS and YDEGEE. V was cut by 0 bases and J by 10 bases, with 14 bases left in between. Here the CDR3 DNA reads TGTGCCAGCAGCTTGGCCGGACAAGTTAGATCACCCCTCCACTTT. Amino acid sequence: CASSLAGQVRSPLHF.

The genes are TRBV18 and TRBJ2-5; 11 nucleotides match TRBD1. The end of the DNA aligns better with TRBJ2-7, so the J call may be wrong. The CDR3 is made up of 14 amino acids. The V gene's germline CDR1 is KGHSH and CDR2 LQKENI. The DNA of the CDR3 is TGTGCCAGCTCACGGACAGGGGGCGGAAACGAGCAGTACTTC. It translates to CASSRTGGGNEQYF.

The chain carries TRBV19 and TRBJ2-2, with a possible D match to TRBD2 (5 bases). Between the trimmed V and J ends, which lost 5 bases and 2 bases, there was a span of 9 bases. The CDR3 spans 14 residues. The V gene's germline CDR1 is LNHDA and CDR2 SQIVND (reference sequence). DNA for the CDR3: TGTGCCAGTAGTCCAGAGGGAAACACCGGGGAGCTGTTTTTT. Translation gives CASSPEGNTGELFF.

This rearrangement joins TRBV6-6 to TRBJ2-1; D remains ambiguous. The germline V gene encodes CDR1 MNHNY and CDR2 SVGAGI (reference sequence). V dropped 4 bases and J dropped 0 bases, with 7 bases sitting between them. The CDR3 is 14 residues long. CDR3 in amino acids: CASSSPSSYNEQFF. The CDR3 DNA follows: TGTGCCAGCAGTTCCCCTAGCTCCTACAATGAGCAGTTCTTC.

The V and J genes are TRBV10-3 and TRBJ1-1; D is perhaps TRBD1 (5 bases). CDR3 length equals 14 residues. V shed 3 bases and J shed 0 bases, with 8 bases lying between them. Germline values: CDR1 ENHRY, CDR2 SYGVKD. This CDR3 reads CAISEDSMNTEAFF. The CDR3 DNA sequence: TGTGCCATCAGTGAAGACAGCATGAACACTGAAGCTTTCTTT.

The chain recombines TRBV7-9 with TRBJ2-7; 9 bases map to TRBD2. The CDR3 covers 13 residues. From germline, CDR1 is SEHNR and CDR2 FQNEAQ (reference sequence). Trimming took 4 bases from V and 6 from J; bases not matched to a gene: 4. CDR3 residues: CASSSGGRAEQYF. The DNA of the CDR3 is TGTGCCAGCAGCTCCGGCGGGAGGGCCGAGCAGTACTTC.

J is TRBJ2-4 and V is TRBV28, with 11 bases matching TRBD2. Germline V gene data show CDR1 as MDHEN and CDR2 as SYDVKM. The CDR3 has 14 amino acids. Trimming removed 5 bases from V and 6 bases from J; junction bases left unmatched: 3. The CDR3 region is CASSIGLAGNIQYF. The DNA for the CDR3 is TGTGCCAGCAGTATAGGACTAGCGGGAAACATTCAGTACTTC.